Listed here are 4 T cell receptor beta chains from one sample, sequenced in a study of Ad26.COV2.S vaccination and SARS-CoV-2 variants. Treatment indicated: approximately 18 received Ad26.COV2.S at low or high dose, single or two shots; a few received placebo; per-sample allocation not given. Vaccine and placebo recipients were sampled on day 63 after the first injection. Produced via immunoSEQ multiplex PCR; TCRdb's table is partial and in-frame only. Here the sample spans some 300,000 clones, over 80% being singletons. Sequenced here: peripheral blood, sampled in a trial of Ad26.COV2.S vaccine versus placebo. All receptors derive from a person between 18 and 65 years old who received the Ad26.COV2.S COVID-19 vaccine or a placebo.

V is TRBV29-1 and J is TRBJ2-1, with D maybe TRBD1 (6 bases). Germline CDR1 is SQVTM and CDR2 is ANQGSEA. The CDR3 spans 16 residues. With 6 bases removed from V and 4 bases from J, the gap between germline ends came to 22 bases. CDR3 sequence reads: CSVYPVRAGTYNEQFF. As DNA, the CDR3 is TGCAGCGTGTACCCGGTCAGGGCTGGGACATACAATGAGCAGTTCTTC.

V is TRBV4-1 and J is TRBJ1-2; D is uncertain. V shed 0 bases and J shed 5 bases, with 13 bases lying between them. There are 15 residues in the CDR3. From germline, CDR1 is MGHRA and CDR2 YSYEKL. CDR3 coding DNA: TGCGCCAGCAGCCAAGAGTATGTAGGCCCGTATGGCTACACCTTC. This codes for CASSQEYVGPYGYTF.

This rearrangement joins TRBV7-9 to TRBJ1-4; D might be TRBD1 (5 bases). The CDR3 has 14 amino acids. The V end was cut by 0 bases, the J end by 8 bases, with 10 bases between. CDR1 SEHNR and CDR2 FQNEAQ come from the germline V gene (reference sequence). The CDR3 reads CASSLARQGEKLFF. CDR3 nucleotides: TGTGCCAGCAGCTTAGCACGGCAGGGCGAAAAACTGTTTTTT.

The CDR3 reads CASSELKLSYEQYF. The DNA for the CDR3 is TGTGCCAGCAGTGAACTGAAGTTGTCCTACGAGCAGTACTTC. The chain uses TRBV2 and TRBJ2-7; D uncertain. Germline CDR1 reads SNHLY; CDR2 reads FYNNEI. CDR3 size: 14 residues. V gave up 2 bases and J gave up 1 base, with 9 bases separating them. The full variable domain, its missing parts supplied by reference TRBV2 and TRBJ2-7, is EPEVTQTPSHQVTQMGQEVILRCVPISNHLYFYWYRQILGQKVEFLVSFYNNEISEKSEIFDDQFSVERPDGSNFTLKIRSTKLEDSAMYFCASSELKLSYEQYFGPGTRLTVT.